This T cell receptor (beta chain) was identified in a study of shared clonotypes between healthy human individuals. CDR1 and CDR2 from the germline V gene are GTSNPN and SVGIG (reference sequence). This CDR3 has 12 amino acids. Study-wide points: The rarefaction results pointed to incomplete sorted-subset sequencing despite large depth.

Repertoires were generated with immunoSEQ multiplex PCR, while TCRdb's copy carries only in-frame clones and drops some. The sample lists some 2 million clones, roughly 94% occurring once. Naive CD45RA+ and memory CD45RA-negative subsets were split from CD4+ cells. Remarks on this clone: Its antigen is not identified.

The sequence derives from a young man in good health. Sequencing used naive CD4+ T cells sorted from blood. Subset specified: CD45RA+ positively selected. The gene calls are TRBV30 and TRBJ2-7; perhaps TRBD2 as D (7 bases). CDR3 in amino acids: CARGGYSYEQYF. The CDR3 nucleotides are TGTGCGAGGGGGGGGTACTCCTACGAGCAGTACTTC.